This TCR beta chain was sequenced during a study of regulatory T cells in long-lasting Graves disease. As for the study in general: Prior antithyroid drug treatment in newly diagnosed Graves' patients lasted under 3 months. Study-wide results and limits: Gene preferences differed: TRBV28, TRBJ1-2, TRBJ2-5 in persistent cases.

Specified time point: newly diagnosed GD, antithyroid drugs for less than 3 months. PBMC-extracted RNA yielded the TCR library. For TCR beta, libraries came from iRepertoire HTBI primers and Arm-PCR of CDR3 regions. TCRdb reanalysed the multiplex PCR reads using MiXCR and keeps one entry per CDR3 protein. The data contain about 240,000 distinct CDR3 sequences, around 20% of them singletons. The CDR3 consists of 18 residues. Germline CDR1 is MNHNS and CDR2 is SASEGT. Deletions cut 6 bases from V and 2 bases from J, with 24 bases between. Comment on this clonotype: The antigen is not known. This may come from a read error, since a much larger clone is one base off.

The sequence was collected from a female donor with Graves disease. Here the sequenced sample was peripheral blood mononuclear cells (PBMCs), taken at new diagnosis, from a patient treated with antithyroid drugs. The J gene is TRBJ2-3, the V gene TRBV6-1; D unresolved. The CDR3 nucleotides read TGTGCCAGCAGCCGATTCATCTTACTCGGCCGACACACAGATACGCAGTATTTT. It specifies CASSRFILLGRHTDTQYF.